The rows below give T cell receptor beta chains drawn from one sample of a study of shared clonotypes between healthy human individuals. Profiling relied on immunoSEQ multiplex PCR, and the TCRdb table lists in-frame clones only, not all of them. The table includes approximately 2,000,000 clones, 85% to 95% detected once. Sequencing used naive CD4+ T cells from PBMCs. These receptors were obtained from a man aged 18 to 30 in good health. Some clones in this sample may be carry-over from other donors' samples. Both conserved end residues are part of each CDR3. The D gene is left open where the match is weak. Size is stated for part of the rows, as once, few or many counts, or as a class when the clone is expanded.

abundance,j_gene,v_gene,d_gene,CDR3nt,CDR3aa
NA,TRBJ2-5,TRBV7-2,NA,TGTGCCAGCAGCCAACCGGCTTACGGGGAGACCCAGTACTTC,CASSQPAYGETQYF
NA,TRBJ2-3,TRBV5-1,TRBD2,TGCGCCAGCAGCCAAGGCCTAGCGGGTGGGGGCGCAGATACGCAGTATTTT,CASSQGLAGGGADTQYF
few,TRBJ2-7,TRBV9,TRBD1,TGTGCCAGCAGCGTCACAGGGGGCGCCGATGGCGAGCAGTACTTC,CASSVTGGADGEQYF
NA,TRBJ1-5,TRBV7-2,NA,TGTGCCAGCAGCTTAGCCCCCCGTAGCAATCAGCCCCAGCATTTT,CASSLAPRSNQPQHF
NA,TRBJ1-2,TRBV28,NA,TGTGCCAGCAGGGCTAGGGGTGGCTACACCTTC,CASRARGGYTF
NA,TRBJ2-3,TRBV4-2,TRBD2,TGTGCCAGCAGCCAAGATCTAAGCGGGGTTAGCACAGATACGCAGTATTTT,CASSQDLSGVSTDTQYF
NA,TRBJ1-2,TRBV19,NA,TGTGCCAGTAGTATCATGGAAATCTGGAGCTATGGCTACACCTTC,CASSIMEIWSYGYTF
NA,TRBJ2-5,TRBV6-1,NA,TGTGCCAGCAGTGTGGCCAAGGGGACCCAGTACTTC,CASSVAKGTQYF
NA,TRBJ2-3,TRBV7-9,TRBD2,TGTGCCAGCAGCCCAGGACTAGCGGCCGGGGCAGATACGCAGTATTTT,CASSPGLAAGADTQYF
NA,TRBJ2-7,TRBV4-1,NA,TGCGCCAGCAGCCAAGGGCAGGCGACTTACTACGAGCAGTACTTC,CASSQGQATYYEQYF
NA,TRBJ2-5,TRBV27,TRBD2,TGTGCCAGCAGACCCCCCGGGACTAGCGGGACCCTGCTCCAAGAGACCCAGTACTTC,CASRPPGTSGTLLQETQYF
NA,TRBJ2-1,TRBV11-3,TRBD2,TGTGCCAGCAGCATTGGGACTAGCGGATTTGACTACAATGAGCAGTTCTTC,CASSIGTSGFDYNEQFF
NA,TRBJ1-6,TRBV5-7,NA,TGTGCCAGCAGCCCGGGACCGCCGAGCTCCTATAATTCACCCCTCCACTTT,CASSPGPPSSYNSPLHF
NA,TRBJ2-1,TRBV2,TRBD2,TGTGCCAGCAGCGGGAGGTGGGACAATGAGCAGTTCTTC,CASSGRWDNEQFF
NA,TRBJ2-3,TRBV5-1,NA,TGCGCCAGCAGCTTCGAGGCTAGCACAGATACGCAGTATTTT,CASSFEASTDTQYF
NA,TRBJ1-5,TRBV19,NA,TGTGCCAGTAGTATCTTAAATCAGCCCCAGCATTTT,CASSILNQPQHF
NA,TRBJ2-7,TRBV28,TRBD1,TGTGCCAGCAGTACCCAGGGGGCAGGAACCACCCACGAGCAGTACTTC,CASSTQGAGTTHEQYF
NA,TRBJ2-5,TRBV5-4,NA,TGTGCCAGCAGCCAGGGGCGGGGACAGACCCAGTACTTC,CASSQGRGQTQYF
NA,TRBJ1-2,TRBV27,NA,TGTGCCAGCAGTTCCCTGTTCGGGGGAAGGGAGTCTAACTATGGCTACACCTTC,CASSSLFGGRESNYGYTF
NA,TRBJ1-2,TRBV2,NA,TGTGCCAGCAGTCCCGGGACCCTCGATGGCTACACCTTC,CASSPGTLDGYTF
NA,TRBJ2-1,TRBV2,NA,TGTGCCAGCAGTGAGGAATTCAATGAGCAGTTCTTC,CASSEEFNEQFF
once,TRBJ2-7,TRBV5-8,NA,TGTGCCAGCAGCTTGGCCCGCTACGAGCAGTACTTC,CASSLARYEQYF
NA,TRBJ1-1,TRBV27,NA,TGTGCCAGCAGTCGCATGGGGGTCCCCCGGGGTGGCACTGAAGCTTTCTTT,CASSRMGVPRGGTEAFF
NA,TRBJ2-2,TRBV9,TRBD2,TGTGCCAGCAGCCAACTAGCGGGAGGGAACACCGGGGAGCTGTTTTTT,CASSQLAGGNTGELFF
once,TRBJ2-1,TRBV9,TRBD2,TGTGCCAGCAGCGTTTGGCGGGAGTCATACAATGAGCAGTTCTTC,CASSVWRESYNEQFF
few,TRBJ2-7,TRBV7-7,TRBD1,TGTGCCAGCAGCCATGGACAGGGGGAGAGCCAGTACTTC,CASSHGQGESQYF
NA,TRBJ2-5,TRBV7-9,NA,TGTGCCAGCAGCTTAGGGCAGGCTAAAGAGACCCAGTACTTC,CASSLGQAKETQYF
NA,TRBJ2-3,TRBV21-1,NA,TGTGCCAGCAGCAAAGAAGAGCCGGGACAGGGTGTCATAGATACGCAGTATTTT,CASSKEEPGQGVIDTQYF
NA,TRBJ1-2,TRBV6-5,NA,TGTGCCAGCAGTTACTCGCGCAGGGCGATGAACTATGGCTACACCTTC,CASSYSRRAMNYGYTF
NA,TRBJ2-3,TRBV4-1,TRBD2,TGCGCCAGCAGCCAAGAGAAGCAGGGAGGGTCCCCCCGCACAGATACGCAGTATTTT,CASSQEKQGGSPRTDTQYF
NA,TRBJ1-1,TRBV19,NA,TGTGCCAGTAGTATAGGCCCCCTGGGGTACACTGAAGCTTTCTTT,CASSIGPLGYTEAFF
NA,TRBJ2-3,TRBV28,TRBD2,TGTGCCAGCGGGGACTACCCACAAGATACGCAGTATTTT,CASGDYPQDTQYF
NA,TRBJ1-1,TRBV25-1,NA,TGTGCCAGCAGTGTCCCAGCGCGGGGTAGCACTGAAGCTTTCTTT,CASSVPARGSTEAFF
NA,TRBJ2-2,TRBV7-2,NA,TGTGCCAGCAGCACCCGGACTCGATCGAACACCGGGGAGCTGTTTTTT,CASSTRTRSNTGELFF
NA,TRBJ2-1,TRBV5-1,NA,TGCGCCAGCAGCTCCCCCGGTGGCGAGCAGTTCTTC,CASSSPGGEQFF
few,TRBJ1-1,TRBV6-1,NA,TGTGCCAGCAGTGAAGGCGACAGTAGGACTGAAGCTTTCTTT,CASSEGDSRTEAFF
NA,TRBJ2-7,TRBV28,NA,TGTGCCACCCTCCGGACACATTCGACCCGGGAGCAGTACTTC,CATLRTHSTREQYF
NA,TRBJ1-5,TRBV29-1,NA,TGCAGCGTTCAAGCCACAGGGCCCGATCAGCCCCAGCATTTT,CSVQATGPDQPQHF
NA,TRBJ2-4,TRBV28,TRBD2,TGTGCCAGCAGTTTGTGGACTAGCGGGAGCTCCAGGGACATTCAGTACTTC,CASSLWTSGSSRDIQYF
NA,TRBJ1-1,TRBV19,NA,TGTGCCAGTAGTTTCGGACTCCCGAACACTGAAGCTTTCTTT,CASSFGLPNTEAFF
NA,TRBJ2-1,TRBV11-2,NA,TGTGCCAGCAGCTTAAGAATGGCGGCTAGCTCCTACAATGAGCAGTTCTTC,CASSLRMAASSYNEQFF
NA,TRBJ1-2,TRBV6-5,NA,TGTGCCAGCAGTTACGGTCATATGTATGGCTACACCTTC,CASSYGHMYGYTF
NA,TRBJ2-2,TRBV28,NA,TGTGCCAGCAGGGAGGGAGGTAGCGGGAACACCGGGGAGCTGTTTTTT,CASREGGSGNTGELFF
NA,TRBJ2-1,TRBV4-1,NA,TGCGCCAGCAGCCAAGACACCAACAGGGATGAGCAGTTCTTC,CASSQDTNRDEQFF
NA,TRBJ2-1,TRBV27,TRBD1,TGTGCCAGCAGTTTATCGGCCGGACAGGGGTCCTACAATGAGCAGTTCTTC,CASSLSAGQGSYNEQFF
NA,TRBJ2-7,TRBV28,TRBD1,TGTGCCAGCAGCCCGGGACAGGCCCCCTACGAGCAGTACTTC,CASSPGQAPYEQYF
NA,TRBJ2-5,TRBV2,NA,TGTGCCAGCACCCCCGGCCCAGCGGTTCAAGAGACCCAGTACTTC,CASTPGPAVQETQYF
NA,TRBJ2-1,TRBV6-1,TRBD2,TGTGCCAGCAGCGATCCTAGCGGGAGTGGGAATGAGCAGTTCTTC,CASSDPSGSGNEQFF
NA,TRBJ2-7,TRBV7-2,NA,TGTGCCAGCAGCACCGACGCTAGACGCGAGCAGTACTTC,CASSTDARREQYF
once,TRBJ2-5,TRBV28,TRBD2,TGTGCCAGCAGTCCGACTAGCGGGATAAAGACCCAGTACTTC,CASSPTSGIKTQYF
NA,TRBJ1-1,TRBV6-5,TRBD1,TGTGCCAGCATCCGGGACAGGGGAGTGAACACTGAAGCTTTCTTT,CASIRDRGVNTEAFF
NA,TRBJ1-1,TRBV27,NA,TGTGCCAGCAGTATAAAGACGGAGAACACTGAAGCTTTCTTT,CASSIKTENTEAFF
few,TRBJ1-1,TRBV28,NA,TGTGCCAGCAGTACGCCCTTGGGGGGTGGCGACACTGAAGCTTTCTTT,CASSTPLGGGDTEAFF
NA,TRBJ1-4,TRBV11-2,NA,TGTGCCAGCAGCTTAGTCTGGGACCGGGGATTATGGGCTAATGAAAAACTGTTTTTT,CASSLVWDRGLWANEKLFF
NA,TRBJ1-2,TRBV28,NA,TGTGCCAGCATTGGCAGGGAAGGGGGTGGCTACACCTTC,CASIGREGGGYTF